This TCR beta chain came from a study of post-analysis software for immune sequencing data. Study-wide points: Multiple sclerosis was associated with a significant reduction in normalized Chao1 diversity relative to controls.

TCR beta cDNA libraries had unique molecular identifiers. Starting from roughly 1 to 10 million T cells, the study yielded about 500,000 cDNA molecules. One entry per CDR3 protein, called by TCRdb with MiXCR from the PCR reads. In the table there are roughly 170,000 distinct CDR3 sequences, around 28% of which are singletons. As concerns this clonotype: Antigen unknown.

The TCR originated in a girl aged 5 to 17 with multiple sclerosis. Sequenced material: blood.

CDR3: CASSARGSVNTEAFF. CDR3 coding DNA: TGTGCCAGCAGCGCCAGGGGGTCGGTGAACACTGAAGCTTTCTTT. The chain employs TRBV5-6 and TRBJ1-1, with 7 bases fitting TRBD1. Germline values: CDR1 SGHDT, CDR2 YYEEEE. J was trimmed by 0 bases and V by 4 bases; bases with no gene match: 6. This CDR3 contains 15 residues.